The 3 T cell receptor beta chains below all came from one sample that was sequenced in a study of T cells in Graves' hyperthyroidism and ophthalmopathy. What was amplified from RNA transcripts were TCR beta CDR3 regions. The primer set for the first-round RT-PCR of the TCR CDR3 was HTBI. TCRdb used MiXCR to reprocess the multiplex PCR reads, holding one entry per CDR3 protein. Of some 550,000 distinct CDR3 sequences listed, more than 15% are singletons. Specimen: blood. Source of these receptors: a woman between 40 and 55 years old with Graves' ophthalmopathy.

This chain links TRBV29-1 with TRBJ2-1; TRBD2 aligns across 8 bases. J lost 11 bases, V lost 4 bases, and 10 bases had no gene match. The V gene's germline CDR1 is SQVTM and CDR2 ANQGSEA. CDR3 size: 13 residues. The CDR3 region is CSVGSGGPVQQFF. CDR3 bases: TGCAGCGTTGGGAGCGGGGGCCCTGTGCAGCAGTTCTTC.

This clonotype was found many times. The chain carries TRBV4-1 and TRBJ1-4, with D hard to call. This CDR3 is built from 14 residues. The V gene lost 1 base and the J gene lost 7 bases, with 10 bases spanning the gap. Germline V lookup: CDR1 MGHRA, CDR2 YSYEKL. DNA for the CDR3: TGCGCCAGCAGCCAAGGGAGGATGACTGAAAAACTGTTTTTT. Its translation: CASSQGRMTEKLFF.

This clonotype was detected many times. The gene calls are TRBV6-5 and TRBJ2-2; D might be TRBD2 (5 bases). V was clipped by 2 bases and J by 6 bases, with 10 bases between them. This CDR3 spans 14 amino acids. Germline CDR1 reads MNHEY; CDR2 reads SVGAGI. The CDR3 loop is CASSYGWESGELFF. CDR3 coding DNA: TGTGCCAGCAGTTACGGGTGGGAGTCCGGGGAGCTGTTTTTT.